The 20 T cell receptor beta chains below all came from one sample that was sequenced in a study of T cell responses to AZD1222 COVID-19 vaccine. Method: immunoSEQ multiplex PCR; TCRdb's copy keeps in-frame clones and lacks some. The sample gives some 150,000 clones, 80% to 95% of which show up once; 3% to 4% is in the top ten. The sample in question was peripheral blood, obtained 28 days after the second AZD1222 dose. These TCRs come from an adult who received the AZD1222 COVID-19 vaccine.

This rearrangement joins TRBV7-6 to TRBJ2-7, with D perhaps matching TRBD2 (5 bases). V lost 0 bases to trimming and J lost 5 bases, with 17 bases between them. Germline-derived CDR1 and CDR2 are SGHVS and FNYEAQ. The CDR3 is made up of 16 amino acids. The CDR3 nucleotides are TGTGCCAGCAGCTTAGCTCAGGCGGCGGGTCCCAACGAGCAGTACTTC. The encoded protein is CASSLAQAAGPNEQYF.

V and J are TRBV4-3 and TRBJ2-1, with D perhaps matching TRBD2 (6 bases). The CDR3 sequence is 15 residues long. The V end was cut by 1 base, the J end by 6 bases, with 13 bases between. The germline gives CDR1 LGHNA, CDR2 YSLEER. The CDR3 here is CASSQGGGMGNEQFF. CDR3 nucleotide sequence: TGCGCCAGCAGCCAAGGGGGAGGAATGGGCAATGAGCAGTTCTTC.

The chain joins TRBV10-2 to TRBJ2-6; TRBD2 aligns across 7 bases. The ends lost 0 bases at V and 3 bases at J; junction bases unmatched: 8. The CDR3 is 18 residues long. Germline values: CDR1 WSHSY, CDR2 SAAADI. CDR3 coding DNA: TGCGCCAGCAGTGAGTCGGTGAGCGGGGCCCTTGGGGCCAACGTCCTGACTTTC. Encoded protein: CASSESVSGALGANVLTF.

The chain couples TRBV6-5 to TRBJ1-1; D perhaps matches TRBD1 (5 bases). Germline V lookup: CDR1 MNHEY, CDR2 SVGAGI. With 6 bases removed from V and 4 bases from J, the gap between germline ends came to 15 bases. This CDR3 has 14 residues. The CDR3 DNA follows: TGTGCCAGCAGGGATACCGTTGGGGGCACTGAAGCTTTCTTT. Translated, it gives CASRDTVGGTEAFF.

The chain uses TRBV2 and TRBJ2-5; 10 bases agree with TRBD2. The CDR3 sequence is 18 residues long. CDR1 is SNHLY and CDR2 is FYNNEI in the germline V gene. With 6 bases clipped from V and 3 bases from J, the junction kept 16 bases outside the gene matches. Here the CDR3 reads CASRVIGLAGDREETQYF. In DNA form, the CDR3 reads TGTGCCAGCAGGGTAATTGGCCTAGCGGGAGATCGCGAAGAGACCCAGTACTTC.

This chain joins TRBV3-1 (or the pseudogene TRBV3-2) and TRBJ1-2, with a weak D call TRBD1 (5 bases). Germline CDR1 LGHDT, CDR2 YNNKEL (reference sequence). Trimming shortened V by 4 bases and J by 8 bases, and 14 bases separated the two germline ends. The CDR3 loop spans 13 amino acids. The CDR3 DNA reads TGTGCCAGCAGCCCGGGACCGCCCCTCGGCTACACCTTC. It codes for CASSPGPPLGYTF.

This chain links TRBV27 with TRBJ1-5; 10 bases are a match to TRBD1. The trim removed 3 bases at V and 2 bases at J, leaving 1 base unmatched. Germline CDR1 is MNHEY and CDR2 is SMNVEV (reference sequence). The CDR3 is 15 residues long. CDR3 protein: CASSLGTGGNQPQHF. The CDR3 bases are TGTGCCAGCAGTTTGGGGACAGGGGGCAATCAGCCCCAGCATTTT.

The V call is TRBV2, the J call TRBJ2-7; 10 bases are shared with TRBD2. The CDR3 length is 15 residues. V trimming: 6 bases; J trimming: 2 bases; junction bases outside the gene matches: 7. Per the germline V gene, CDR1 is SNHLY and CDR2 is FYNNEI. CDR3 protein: CASRAGTSVTYEQYF. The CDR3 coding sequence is TGTGCCAGCAGAGCCGGGACTAGCGTTACCTACGAGCAGTACTTC.

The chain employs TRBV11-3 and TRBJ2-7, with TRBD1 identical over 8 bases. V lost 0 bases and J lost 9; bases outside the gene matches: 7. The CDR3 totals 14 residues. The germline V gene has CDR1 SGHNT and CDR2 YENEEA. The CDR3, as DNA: TGTGCCAGCAGCTTAGACGGACAGGGCACTATGCAGTACTTC. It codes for CASSLDGQGTMQYF.

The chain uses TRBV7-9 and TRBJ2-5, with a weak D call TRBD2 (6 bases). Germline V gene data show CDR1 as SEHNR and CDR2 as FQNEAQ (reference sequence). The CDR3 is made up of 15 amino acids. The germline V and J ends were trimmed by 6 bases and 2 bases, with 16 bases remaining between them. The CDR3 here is CASRTWNGRQETQYF. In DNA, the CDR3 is TGTGCCAGCAGAACCTGGAACGGGAGACAAGAGACCCAGTACTTC.

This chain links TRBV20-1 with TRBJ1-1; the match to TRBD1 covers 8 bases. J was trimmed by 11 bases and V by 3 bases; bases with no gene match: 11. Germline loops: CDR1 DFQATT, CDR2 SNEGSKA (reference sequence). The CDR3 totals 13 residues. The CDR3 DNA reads TGCAGTGCTAGTCCGGGACAGGAGATGTACGCTTTCTTT. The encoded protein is CSASPGQEMYAFF.

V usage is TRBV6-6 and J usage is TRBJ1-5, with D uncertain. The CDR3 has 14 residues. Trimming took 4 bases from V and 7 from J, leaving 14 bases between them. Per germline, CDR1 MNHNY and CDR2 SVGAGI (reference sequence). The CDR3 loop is CASSLTEPRQPQHF. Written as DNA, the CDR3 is TGTGCCAGCAGTTTAACCGAACCGAGGCAGCCCCAGCATTTT.

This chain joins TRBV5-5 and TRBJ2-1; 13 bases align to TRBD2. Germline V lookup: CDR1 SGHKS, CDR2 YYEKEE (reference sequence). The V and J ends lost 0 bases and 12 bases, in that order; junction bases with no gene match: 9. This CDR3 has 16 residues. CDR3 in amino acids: CASSLEVTSGRGGQFF. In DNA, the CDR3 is TGTGCCAGCAGCTTGGAAGTTACTAGCGGGAGGGGCGGGCAGTTCTTC.

The CDR3 nucleotides are TGTGCCAGCAGTTTTAGGGGGGCGGGTAATTCACCCCTCCACTTT. Translation gives CASSFRGAGNSPLHF. The V gene is TRBV28, the J gene TRBJ1-6, with D possibly matching TRBD1 (6 bases). CDR3 length equals 15 residues. Germline loops: CDR1 MDHEN, CDR2 SYDVKM. The V end lost 3 bases, the J end lost 6 bases, and 12 bases lay between the germline ends.

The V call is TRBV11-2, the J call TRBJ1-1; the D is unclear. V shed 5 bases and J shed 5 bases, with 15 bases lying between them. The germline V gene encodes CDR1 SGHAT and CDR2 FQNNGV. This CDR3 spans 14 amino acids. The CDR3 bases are TGTGCCAGCAGCATTAGAATCAGCAGTACTGAAGCTTTCTTT. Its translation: CASSIRISSTEAFF.

In DNA form, the CDR3 reads TGTGCCAGCAGGTCCTGGGCGGGAGAAGATACGCAGTATTTT. It encodes CASRSWAGEDTQYF. The chain links TRBV7-9 to TRBJ2-3; 7 bases line up with TRBD2. The CDR3 contains 14 residues. Germline loops: CDR1 SEHNR, CDR2 FQNEAQ (reference sequence). With V trimmed by 6 bases and J by 5 bases, 8 bases remained unmatched.

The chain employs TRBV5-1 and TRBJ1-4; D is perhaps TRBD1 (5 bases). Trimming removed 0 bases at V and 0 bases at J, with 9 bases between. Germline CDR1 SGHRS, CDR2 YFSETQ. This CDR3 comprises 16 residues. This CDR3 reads CASSLVGDATNEKLFF. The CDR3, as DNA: TGCGCCAGCAGCTTGGTAGGGGATGCAACTAATGAAAAACTGTTTTTT.

CDR3 bases: TGCAGTGCTAGTTCGGGGACCTATAATTCACCCCTCCACTTT. Protein product: CSASSGTYNSPLHF. The rearrangement joins TRBV20-1 to TRBJ1-6; no reliable D call. The CDR3 totals 14 residues. From germline, CDR1 is DFQATT and CDR2 SNEGSKA (reference sequence). Trimming pared 3 bases from V and 2 bases from J, leaving 8 bases between.

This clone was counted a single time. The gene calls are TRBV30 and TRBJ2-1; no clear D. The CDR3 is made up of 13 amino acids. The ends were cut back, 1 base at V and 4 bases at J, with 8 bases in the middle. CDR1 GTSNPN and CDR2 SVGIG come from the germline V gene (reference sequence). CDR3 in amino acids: CAWSGSNYNEQFF. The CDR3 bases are TGTGCCTGGAGTGGTTCGAATTACAATGAGCAGTTCTTC.

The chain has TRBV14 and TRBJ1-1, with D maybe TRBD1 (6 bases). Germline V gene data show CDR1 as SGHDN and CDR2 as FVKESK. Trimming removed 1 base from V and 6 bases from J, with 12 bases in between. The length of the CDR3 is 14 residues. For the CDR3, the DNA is TGTGCCAGCAGCCAAGTCATTCAGGGGTCTGAAGCTTTCTTT. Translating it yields CASSQVIQGSEAFF.